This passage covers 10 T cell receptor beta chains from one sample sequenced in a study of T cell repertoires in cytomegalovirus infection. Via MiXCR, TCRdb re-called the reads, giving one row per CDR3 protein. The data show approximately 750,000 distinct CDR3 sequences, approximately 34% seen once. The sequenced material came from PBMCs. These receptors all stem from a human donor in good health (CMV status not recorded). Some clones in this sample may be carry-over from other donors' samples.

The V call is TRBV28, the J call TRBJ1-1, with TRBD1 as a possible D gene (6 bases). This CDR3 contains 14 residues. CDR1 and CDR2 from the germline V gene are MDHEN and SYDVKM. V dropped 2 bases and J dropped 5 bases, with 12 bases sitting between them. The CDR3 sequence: CASSLTGTRTEAFF. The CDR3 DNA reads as TGTGCCAGCAGTTTAACAGGGACGAGGACTGAAGCTTTCTTT. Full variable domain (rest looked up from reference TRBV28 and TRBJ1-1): DVKVTQSSRYLVKRTGEKVFLECVQDMDHENMFWYRQDPGLGLRLIYFSYDVKMKEKGDIPEGYSVSREKKERFSLILESASTNQTSMYLCASSLTGTRTEAFFGQGTRLTVV.

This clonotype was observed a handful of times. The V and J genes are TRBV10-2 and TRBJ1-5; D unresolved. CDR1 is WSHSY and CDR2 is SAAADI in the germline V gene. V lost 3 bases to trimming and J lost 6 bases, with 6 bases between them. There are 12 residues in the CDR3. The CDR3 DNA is TGCGCCAGCAGTGACTGGTCTCAGCCCCAGCATTTT. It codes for CASSDWSQPQHF.

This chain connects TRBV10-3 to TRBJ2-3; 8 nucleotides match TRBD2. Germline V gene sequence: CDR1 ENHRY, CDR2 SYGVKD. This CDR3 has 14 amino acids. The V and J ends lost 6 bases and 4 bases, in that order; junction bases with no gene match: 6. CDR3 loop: CAISETGGADTQYF. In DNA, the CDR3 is TGTGCCATCAGCGAGACGGGGGGGGCAGATACGCAGTATTTT.

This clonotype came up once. This chain's CDR3 is CASSLALLRGRSSYEQYF. In nucleotides, the CDR3 is TGTGCCAGCAGTTTAGCGCTATTAAGGGGCAGGAGCTCCTACGAGCAGTACTTC. The chain combines TRBV12-3 or TRBV12-4 with TRBJ2-7, with a weak D call TRBD1 (5 bases). The germline V and J ends were trimmed by 0 bases and 0 bases, with 18 bases remaining between them. This CDR3 region has 18 residues.

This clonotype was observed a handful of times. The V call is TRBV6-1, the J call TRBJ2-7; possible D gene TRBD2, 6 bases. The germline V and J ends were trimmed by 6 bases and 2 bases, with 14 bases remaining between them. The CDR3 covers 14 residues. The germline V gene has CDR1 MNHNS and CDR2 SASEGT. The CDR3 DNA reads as TGTGCCAGCAGGACTAGGGGTACGGCCTACGAGCAGTACTTC. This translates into CASRTRGTAYEQYF.

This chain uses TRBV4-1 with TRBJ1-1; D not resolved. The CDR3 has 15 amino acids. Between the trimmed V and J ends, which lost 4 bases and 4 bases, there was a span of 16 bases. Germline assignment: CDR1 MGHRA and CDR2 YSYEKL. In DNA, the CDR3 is TGCGCCAGCAGCCCCTCAGGAGGGTTGGGCACTGAAGCTTTCTTT. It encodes CASSPSGGLGTEAFF.

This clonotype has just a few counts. CDR3 region: CASSLSDYPEAFF. The DNA for the CDR3 is TGTGCCAGCAGTTTGTCCGATTACCCTGAAGCTTTCTTT. The rearrangement links TRBV12-3 or TRBV12-4 to TRBJ1-1; D gene uncertain. This CDR3 spans 13 amino acids. V was clipped by 3 bases and J by 6 bases, with 11 bases between them.

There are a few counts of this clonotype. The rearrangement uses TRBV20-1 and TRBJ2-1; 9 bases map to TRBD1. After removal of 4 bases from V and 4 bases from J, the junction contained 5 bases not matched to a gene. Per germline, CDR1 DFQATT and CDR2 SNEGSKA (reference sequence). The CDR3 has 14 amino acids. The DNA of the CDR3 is TGCAGTGCTACCGGGACAGGGCCTTACAATGAGCAGTTCTTC. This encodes CSATGTGPYNEQFF.

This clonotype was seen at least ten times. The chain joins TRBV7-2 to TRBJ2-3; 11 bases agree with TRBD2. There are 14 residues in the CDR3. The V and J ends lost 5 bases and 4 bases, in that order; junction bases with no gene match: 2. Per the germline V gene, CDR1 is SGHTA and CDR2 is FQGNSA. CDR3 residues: CASSILAGADTQYF. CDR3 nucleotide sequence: TGTGCCAGCAGCATACTAGCGGGGGCAGATACGCAGTATTTT.

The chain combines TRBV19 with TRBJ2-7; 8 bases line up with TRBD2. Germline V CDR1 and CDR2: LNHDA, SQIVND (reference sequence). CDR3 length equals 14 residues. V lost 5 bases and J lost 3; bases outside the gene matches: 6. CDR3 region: CASSRREVVYEQYF. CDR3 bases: TGTGCCAGTAGTCGGCGGGAGGTTGTCTACGAGCAGTACTTC.